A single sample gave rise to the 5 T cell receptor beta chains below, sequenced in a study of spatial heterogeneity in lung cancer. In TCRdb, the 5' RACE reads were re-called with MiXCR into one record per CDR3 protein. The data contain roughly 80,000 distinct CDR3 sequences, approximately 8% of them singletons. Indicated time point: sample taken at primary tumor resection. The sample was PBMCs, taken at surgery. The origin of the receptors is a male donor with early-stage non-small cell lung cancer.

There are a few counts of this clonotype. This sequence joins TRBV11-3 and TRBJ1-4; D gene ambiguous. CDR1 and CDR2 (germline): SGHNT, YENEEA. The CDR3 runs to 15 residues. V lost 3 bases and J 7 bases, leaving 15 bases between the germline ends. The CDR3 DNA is TGTGCCAGCAGCTTCGGCGGAGGAGGGAGTGAAAAACTGTTTTTT. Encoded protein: CASSFGGGGSEKLFF.

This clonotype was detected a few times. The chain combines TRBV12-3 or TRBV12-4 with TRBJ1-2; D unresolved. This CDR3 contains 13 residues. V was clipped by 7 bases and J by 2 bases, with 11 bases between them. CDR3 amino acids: CASTLSANYGYTF. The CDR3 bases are TGTGCCAGCACCCTAAGTGCCAACTATGGCTACACCTTC.

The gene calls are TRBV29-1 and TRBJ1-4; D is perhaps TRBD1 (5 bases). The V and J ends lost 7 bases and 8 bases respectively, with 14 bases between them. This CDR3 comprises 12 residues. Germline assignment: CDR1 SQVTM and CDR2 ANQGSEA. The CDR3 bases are TGCAGCGCCTATTCGGGGGACGAAAAACTGTTTTTT. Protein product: CSAYSGDEKLFF.

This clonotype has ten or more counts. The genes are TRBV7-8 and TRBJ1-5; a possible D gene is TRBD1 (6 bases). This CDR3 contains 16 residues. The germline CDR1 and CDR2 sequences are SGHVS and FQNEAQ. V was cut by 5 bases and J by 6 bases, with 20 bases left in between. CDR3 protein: CASSLRNRDGSQPQHF. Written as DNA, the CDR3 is TGTGCCAGCAGCCTACGGAACAGGGACGGGAGTCAGCCCCAGCATTTT. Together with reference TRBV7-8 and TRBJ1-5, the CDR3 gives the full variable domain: GAGVSQSPRYKVAKRGQDVALRCDPISGHVSLFWYQQALGQGPEFLTYFQNEAQLDKSGLPSDRFFAERPEGSVSTLKIQRTQQEDSAVYLCASSLRNRDGSQPQHFGDGTRLSIL.

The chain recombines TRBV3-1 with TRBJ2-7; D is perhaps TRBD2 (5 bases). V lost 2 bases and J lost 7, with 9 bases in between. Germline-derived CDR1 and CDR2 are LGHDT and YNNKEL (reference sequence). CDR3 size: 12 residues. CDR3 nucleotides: TGTGCCAGCAGCCAATCCGAGGGAGAGCAGTACTTC. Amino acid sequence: CASSQSEGEQYF.